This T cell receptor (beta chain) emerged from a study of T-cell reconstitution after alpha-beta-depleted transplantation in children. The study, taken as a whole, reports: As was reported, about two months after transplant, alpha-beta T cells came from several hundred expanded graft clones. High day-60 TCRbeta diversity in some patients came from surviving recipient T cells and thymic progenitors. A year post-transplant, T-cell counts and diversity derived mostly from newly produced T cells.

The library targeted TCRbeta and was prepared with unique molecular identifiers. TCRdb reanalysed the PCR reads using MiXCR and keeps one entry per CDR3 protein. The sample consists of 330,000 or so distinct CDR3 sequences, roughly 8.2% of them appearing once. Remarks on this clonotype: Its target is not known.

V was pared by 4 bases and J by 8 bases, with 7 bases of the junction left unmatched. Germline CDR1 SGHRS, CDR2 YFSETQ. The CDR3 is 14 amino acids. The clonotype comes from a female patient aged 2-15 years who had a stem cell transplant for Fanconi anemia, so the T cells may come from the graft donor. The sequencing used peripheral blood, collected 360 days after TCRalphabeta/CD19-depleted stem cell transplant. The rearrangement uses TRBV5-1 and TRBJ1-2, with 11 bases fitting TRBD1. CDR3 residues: CASSPGQGARGYTF. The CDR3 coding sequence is TGCGCCAGCAGCCCTGGACAGGGGGCGCGGGGCTACACCTTC.